This entry features one T cell receptor (beta chain) sequence. The antigen remains undetermined. The data originate from a study of OX40 agonist ivuxolimab in advanced cancers. Notes on the study in general: Undetermined was the antigen specificity of the expanded peripheral T cells.

The repertoire was sequenced with immunoSEQ multiplex PCR; TCRdb's copy has only in-frame clones and lacks some. The sample contains 130,000 or so clones, 90% of which appear only once. Germline V lookup: CDR1 MDHEN, CDR2 SYDVKM. The CDR3 has 14 residues. Trimming took off 7 bases at V and 11 bases at J, with 20 bases between the two ends. This TCR came from an adult with an advanced solid tumor such as melanoma, head and neck, liver or kidney cancer. The chain uses TRBV28 and TRBJ1-4; D gene uncertain. The sample was CD4+ or CD8+ T cells sorted from blood, taken in a trial of the OX40 agonist ivuxolimab. Written as DNA, the CDR3 is TGTGCCAGCACCGTCCCAGACGGCCGAGGGAAACTGTTTTTT. It specifies CASTVPDGRGKLFF.